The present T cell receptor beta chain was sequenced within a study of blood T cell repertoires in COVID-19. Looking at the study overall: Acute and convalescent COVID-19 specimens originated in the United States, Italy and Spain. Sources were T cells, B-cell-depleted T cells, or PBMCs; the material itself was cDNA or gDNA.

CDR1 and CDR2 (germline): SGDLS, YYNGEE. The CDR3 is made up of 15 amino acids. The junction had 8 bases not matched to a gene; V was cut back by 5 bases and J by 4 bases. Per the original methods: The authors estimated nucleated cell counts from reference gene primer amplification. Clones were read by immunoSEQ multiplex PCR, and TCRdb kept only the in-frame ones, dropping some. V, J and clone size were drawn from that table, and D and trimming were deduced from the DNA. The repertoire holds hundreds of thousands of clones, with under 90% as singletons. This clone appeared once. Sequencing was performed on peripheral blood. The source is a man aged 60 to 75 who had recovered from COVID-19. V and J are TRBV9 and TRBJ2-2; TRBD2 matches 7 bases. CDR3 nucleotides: TGTGCCAGCAGGAGCGGGGCACGTGGCACCGGGGAGCTGTTTTTT. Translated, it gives CASRSGARGTGELFF.